Listed here is a single T cell receptor (beta chain). Its cognate antigen is unknown. Germline V gene lookup returns CDR1 MNHEY and CDR2 SVGAGI. The ends were cut back, 3 bases at V and 1 base at J, with 10 bases in the middle. The CDR3 is 14 amino acids. Amplification used 60 Vbeta primers and 13 Jbeta primers. Some clones are missing from TCRdb's copy, which holds only in-frame ones; the method was immunoSEQ multiplex PCR. In the table there are roughly 100,000 clones, approximately 77% of which are singletons. This entry belongs to a study of cytomegalovirus exposure and HLA in healthy donors. The study's findings and limits: An apparent linkage of common viral pathogens to several of the most significant clusters emerged in a later analysis. The dataset shows that most TCR sequences were rare, while some public TCRs occurred in many donors.

The chain recombines TRBV6-5 with TRBJ2-7; D perhaps matches TRBD1 (7 bases). The TCR sequence derives from a woman in her thirties or forties in good health and CMV-seronegative. The sequenced sample consisted of PBMCs. CDR3 residues: CASSYSGGSYEQYF. The CDR3 region has the DNA TGTGCCAGCAGTTATTCAGGGGGGTCCTACGAGCAGTACTTC.